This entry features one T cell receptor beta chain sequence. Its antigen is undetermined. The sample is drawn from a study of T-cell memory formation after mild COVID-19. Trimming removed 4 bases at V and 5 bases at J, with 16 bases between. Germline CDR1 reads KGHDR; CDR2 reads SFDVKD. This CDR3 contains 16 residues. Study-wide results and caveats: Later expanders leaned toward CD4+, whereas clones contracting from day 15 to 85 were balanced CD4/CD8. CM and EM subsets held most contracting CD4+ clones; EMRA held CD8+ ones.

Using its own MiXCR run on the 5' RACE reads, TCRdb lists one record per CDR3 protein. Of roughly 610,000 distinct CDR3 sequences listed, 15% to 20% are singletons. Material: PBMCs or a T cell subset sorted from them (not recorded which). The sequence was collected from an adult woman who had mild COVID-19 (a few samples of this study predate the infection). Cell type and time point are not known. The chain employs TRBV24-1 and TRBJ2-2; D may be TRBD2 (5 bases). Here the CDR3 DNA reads TGTGCCACCAGTGAGGCATCGATACTAGTAACCGGGGAGCTGTTTTTT. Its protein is CATSEASILVTGELFF.